The clone carrying this T cell receptor (beta chain) has a handful of counts. The sample is drawn from a study of blood T cell repertoires in COVID-19. Study information: Acute and convalescent COVID-19 samples came from the United States, Italy and Spain. Nucleic acid was either cDNA or gDNA, and it came from T cells, B-cell-depleted T cells, or PBMCs.

CDR3 length: 15 amino acids. V was trimmed by 3 bases and J by 5 bases, leaving 16 bases between them. Germline loops: CDR1 MGHDK, CDR2 SYGVNS. Assay: immunoSEQ multiplex PCR; the TCRdb copy retains only in-frame clones and omits some. Counted here are about 120,000 clones, under 80% occurring once; the ten biggest clones make up about 2.3%. This TCR was recovered from a man between 65 and 80 years old with acute or convalescent COVID-19. V usage is TRBV25-1 and J usage is TRBJ2-5; the D gene is possibly TRBD1 (6 bases). Input material: peripheral blood. The CDR3 spells CASSDAGDGWETQYF. DNA of the CDR3: TGTGCCAGCAGTGACGCAGGGGATGGGTGGGAGACCCAGTACTTC. Filled out from reference TRBV25-1 and TRBJ2-5, the complete variable domain reads EADIYQTPRYLVIGTGKKITLECSQTMGHDKMYWYQQDPGMELHLIHYSYGVNSTEKGDLSSESTVSRIRTEHFPLTLESARPSHTSQYLCASSDAGDGWETQYFGPGTRLLVL.